One and the same sample provided the 19 T cell receptor beta chains below, sequenced in a study of molecular identifiers for immune sequencing clone quantification. TCRdb analysed the PCR reads with MiXCR anew, one entry per CDR3 protein. The sample has about 510,000 distinct CDR3 sequences, 20% to 25% seen once. Sequencing input: naive CD8+ T cells from blood, with Jurkat cell RNA spiked in. Subset defined: FACS-sorted CD8+CD4-CCR7+CD45RA+ naive T cells. The source is a human donor in good health. Some libraries in this study had Jurkat cell RNA spiked in.

With respect to this clonotype: A read error is possible here, since a much larger clone lies one base away. The DNA of the CDR3 is TGTGCCGGCAGCGGGGGACTAGACTACGAGCAGTACTTC. As protein: CAGSGGLDYEQYF. The V gene is TRBV5-3, the J gene TRBJ2-7; 8 positions match TRBD2. TRBV5-3 is designated an ORF whose function remains uncertain. J lost 3 bases, V lost 10 bases, and 9 bases had no gene match. This CDR3 has 13 amino acids.

The chain combines TRBV6-1 with TRBJ2-7; 7 nucleotides match TRBD2. V lost 8 bases to trimming and J lost 6 bases; unmatched junction nucleotides: 7. CDR1 MNHNS and CDR2 SASEGT come from the germline V gene. This CDR3 spans 12 amino acids. For the CDR3, the DNA is TGTGCCAGCGCATACGGGAGGCTCGAGCAGTACTTC. Translation: CASAYGRLEQYF.

This clonotype was counted at least ten times. This sequence joins TRBV6-5 and TRBJ1-1; D unclear. V lost 5 bases and J 1 base, leaving 8 bases between the germline ends. The CDR3 runs 13 residues. Germline assignment: CDR1 MNHEY and CDR2 SVGAGI. CDR3 loop: CASSESANTEAFF. The CDR3 coding sequence is TGTGCCAGCAGTGAGTCAGCGAACACTGAAGCTTTCTTT.

This clonotype was counted only a few times. The chain carries TRBV7-9 and TRBJ2-7; D remains unclear. The germline CDR1 and CDR2 sequences are SEHNR and FQNEAQ (reference sequence). The CDR3 is made up of 14 amino acids. V shed 1 base and J shed 1 base, with 8 bases lying between them. The CDR3 loop is CASSLVAKSYEQYF. In DNA, the CDR3 is TGTGCCAGCAGCTTAGTCGCTAAGTCCTACGAGCAGTACTTC.

In this sample, this clonotype turned up many times. The chain uses TRBV15 and TRBJ2-3; 7 bases match TRBD2. The germline V gene encodes CDR1 LNHNV and CDR2 YYDKDF (reference sequence). This CDR3 contains 14 residues. V dropped 8 bases and J dropped 3; count of bases not matched to a gene: 8. CDR3 DNA: TGTGCCACCGGGCGGGAGCGGGTTACAGATACGCAGTATTTT. Its translation: CATGRERVTDTQYF.

The V gene is TRBV24-1, the J gene TRBJ2-1; D possibly corresponds to TRBD2 (8 bases). Germline V lookup: CDR1 KGHDR, CDR2 SFDVKD. CDR3 length: 17 amino acids. Trimming removed 7 bases from V and 5 bases from J, with 23 bases in between. CDR3 protein: CATSTASGGGWNNEQFF. The CDR3 DNA sequence: TGTGCCACCAGCACCGCTTCGGGAGGGGGCTGGAACAATGAGCAGTTCTTC.

This rearrangement joins TRBV20-1 to TRBJ2-7; 11 bases match TRBD2. There are 15 residues in the CDR3. The V gene's germline CDR1 is DFQATT and CDR2 SNEGSKA (reference sequence). Unmatched junction bases numbered 5, after V lost 3 bases and J lost 1 base. In DNA, the CDR3 is TGCAGTGCTAGTGCGGGACTAGCGGCTTCCTACGAGCAGTACTTC. Translation gives CSASAGLAASYEQYF.

As to this clonotype: Since a much larger clone is just one base distant, this may be a read error. This chain connects TRBV7-9 to TRBJ2-5, with TRBD1 matching 7 bases. Trimming removed 3 bases from V and 5 bases from J; junction bases left unmatched: 3. Germline V lookup: CDR1 SEHNR, CDR2 FQNEAQ (reference sequence). This CDR3 comprises 13 residues. In DNA, the CDR3 is TGTGCCAGCAGCTTGACAGGGTTCGAGACCCAGTACTTC. This sequence encodes CASSLTGFETQYF.

In regard to this clonotype: A much larger clonotype is one base distant, so this may be a read error. The V gene is TRBV7-2, the J gene TRBJ2-7; 7 positions match TRBD1. Germline V gene sequence: CDR1 SGHTA, CDR2 FQGNSA. This CDR3 is built from 13 residues. The V and J ends lost 7 bases and 1 base, in that order; junction bases with no gene match: 4. CDR3 in amino acids: CASNWGQSYEQYF. The CDR3 coding sequence is TGTGCCAGCAACTGGGGACAGTCCTACGAGCAGTACTTC. Supplemented by reference TRBV7-2 and TRBJ2-7, the full variable domain reads GAGVSQSPSNKVTEKGKDVELRCDPISGHTALYWYRQSLGQGLEFLIYFQGNSAPDKSGLPSDRFSAERTGGSVSTLTIQRTQQEDSAVYLCASNWGQSYEQYFGPGTRLTVT.

There are many counts of this clonotype. The CDR3 region is CSAKDRANTGELFF. In nucleotides, the CDR3 is TGCAGTGCTAAGGACAGGGCGAACACCGGGGAGCTGTTTTTT. This sequence joins TRBV20-1 and TRBJ2-2; 8 nucleotides agree with TRBD1. The ends lost 4 bases at V and 0 bases at J; junction bases unmatched: 1. There are 14 residues in the CDR3. Germline V gives CDR1 DFQATT, CDR2 SNEGSKA (reference sequence).

Note on this clonotype: This may arise from a read error, as a much more abundant clone is one base away. J is TRBJ2-5 and V is TRBV4-3; TRBD2 agrees at 8 bases. The CDR3 covers 20 residues. Per germline, CDR1 LGHNA and CDR2 YSLEER. The CDR3 nucleotides read TGCGCCAGCAGCCACAAGCGCTGGTCACTAGCGGAAGCCTACCAAGAGACCCGGTACTTC. Amino acid sequence: CASSHKRWSLAEAYQETRYF.

This clonotype was counted between two and nine times. The chain recombines TRBV6-9 with TRBJ2-7; 9 bases agree with TRBD1. CDR3 length: 12 residues. Per the germline V gene, CDR1 is MNHGY and CDR2 is SVAAGI. V shed 9 bases and J 4 bases; nucleotides not matched to a gene: 4. DNA for the CDR3: TGTGCCAGGAGGACAGGGGTTTACGAGCAGTACTTC. Its translation is CARRTGVYEQYF.

This clonotype turned up a few times. The genes are TRBV29-1 and TRBJ1-2; D unresolved. The germline V gene encodes CDR1 SQVTM and CDR2 ANQGSEA. The CDR3 has 13 residues. Trimming cost V 3 bases and J 3 bases, with 11 bases left between them. The CDR3 spells CSVERSEDYGYTF. The CDR3, as DNA: TGCAGCGTTGAGAGGTCAGAGGACTATGGCTACACCTTC.

This clonotype was recorded a few times. This chain uses TRBV18 with TRBJ1-1; tentatively, D is TRBD1 (5 bases). The CDR3 covers 14 residues. The V gene's germline CDR1 is KGHSH and CDR2 LQKENI. With 0 bases removed from V and 4 bases from J, the gap between germline ends came to 9 bases. In DNA, the CDR3 is TGTGCCAGCTCACCACCTTCAGGGAGCACTGAAGCTTTCTTT. Its protein is CASSPPSGSTEAFF.

The rearrangement uses TRBV29-1 and TRBJ2-2, with D possibly being TRBD1 (5 bases). This CDR3 has 12 residues. Germline V lookup: CDR1 SQVTM, CDR2 ANQGSEA. V lost 0 bases, J lost 6 bases, and 5 bases lay in between. The CDR3: CSVEEQAGELFF. Here the CDR3 DNA reads TGCAGCGTTGAAGAACAGGCCGGGGAGCTGTTTTTT.

This clonotype was counted only a few times. The gene calls are TRBV20-1 and TRBJ2-7; D is ambiguous. Germline-derived CDR1 and CDR2 are DFQATT and SNEGSKA (reference sequence). The V end lost 0 bases, the J end lost 0 bases, and 6 bases lay between the germline ends. The CDR3 sequence is 13 residues long. DNA for the CDR3: TGCAGTGCTAGAGATGTAGTCTCCTACGAGCAGTACTTC. It yields the protein CSARDVVSYEQYF.

The J gene is TRBJ2-3, the V gene TRBV20-1, with unresolved D. Germline V CDR1 and CDR2: DFQATT, SNEGSKA (reference sequence). V was trimmed by 0 bases and J by 2 bases, leaving 12 bases between them. The CDR3 is 15 amino acids. In DNA, the CDR3 is TGCAGTGCTAGAGATCTAGTGGGTCACACAGATACGCAGTATTTT. Translation gives CSARDLVGHTDTQYF.

This clonotype was recorded at least ten times. V and J are TRBV5-1 and TRBJ2-7; D remains unclear. The CDR3 consists of 14 residues. V dropped 1 base and J dropped 2 bases, with 10 bases sitting between them. CDR1 and CDR2 (germline): SGHRS, YFSETQ. CDR3 protein: CASSLFGVPYEQYF. The CDR3 region has the DNA TGCGCCAGCAGCTTGTTTGGGGTTCCCTACGAGCAGTACTTC.

This clonotype came up many times. The V gene is TRBV11-2, the J gene TRBJ2-3; D ambiguous. V shed 0 bases and J shed 0 bases, with 7 bases lying between them. This CDR3 is 15 amino acids long. Germline CDR1 SGHAT, CDR2 FQNNGV. The CDR3 coding sequence is TGTGCCAGCAGCTTAGAAGGATCTAGCACAGATACGCAGTATTTT. Translated: CASSLEGSSTDTQYF. The full variable domain, in which reference TRBV11-2 and TRBJ2-3 provide the parts outside the CDR3, is EAGVAQSPRYKIIEKRQSVAFWCNPISGHATLYWYQQILGQGPKLLIQFQNNGVVDDSQLPKDRFSAERLKGVDSTLKIQPAKLEDSAVYLCASSLEGSSTDTQYFGPGTRLTVL.